This T cell receptor beta chain was found in a study of shared clonotypes between healthy human individuals. As to this clone: The antigen remains unidentified.

General study points: Across a few donors, naive CD4 shared roughly 5.1%, naive CD8 under 4%, memory CD4 approximately 2.5%, memory CD8 about 0.4%.

Naive CD8 cells lacked CD45RO and underwent positive selection for CCR7, leaving out terminally differentiated effector memory CD45RA+ cells. J was trimmed by 5 bases and V by 8 bases; bases with no gene match: 1. CDR3 length equals 12 residues. CDR1 is MNHEY, CDR2 SMNVEV, per germline (reference sequence). Genomic DNA from each subset was divided evenly over several immunoSEQ plates. Profiling relied on immunoSEQ multiplex PCR, and the TCRdb table lists in-frame clones only, not all of them. The table lists about 800,000 clones, about 96% of them singletons. The sequence derives from a young man in good health. The genes are TRBV27 and TRBJ1-5; TRBD1 agrees at 9 bases. Specimen: naive CD8+ T cells sorted from blood. CDR3 protein: CASGTGYQPQHF. CDR3 nucleotide sequence: TGTGCCAGCGGGACAGGGTATCAGCCCCAGCATTTT.